This entry features one T cell receptor beta chain sequence. Its antigen has not been determined. No quality values exist for individual bases; no much larger clone is one base distant. The data belong to a study of blood T cell repertoires in COVID-19 (dated by TCRdb to 2020 to 2021). General notes on the study: Collaborator samples came from the United States, Italy and Spain and covered acute and convalescent phases of COVID-19. The repertoires were released in a freely available public database intended as a resource for research on the immune response to SARS-CoV-2. The prospective study material was composed of cDNA or gDNA derived from T cells, B-cell-depleted T cells, or PBMCs. The samples were drawn from two sources: the first 160 participants of the ongoing ImmuneRACE study, and over 1,000 subjects contributed by 6 global collaborators. Deeply sampled blood TCRbeta repertoires from subjects exposed to, actively infected with, or recovered from COVID-19 were included in the dataset. A de-identified subject ID, COVID-19 status, age in years and sex were almost always included in the sample metadata. Where available, HLA class I and class II types were obtained from metadata supplied by the sample provider rather than from assay-based typing.

TCRbeta CDR3 regions were amplified from genomic DNA by means of the immunoSEQ Assay, a bias-controlled multiplex PCR. The published analysis was carried out like this. Within the assay, amplification of reference gene primers was used to estimate how many nucleated cells each sample contained. To quantify the absolute abundance of each unique TCRbeta CDR3 rearrangement, sequence reads were collapsed and filtered. Productive Simpson clonality was computed per sample as the square root of Simpson's diversity index over productive rearrangements. In TCRdb, the immuneACCESS table is reduced to in-frame sequences with V and J assigned. These tables do not hold every clone; where another copy was compared, an unresolved V gene accounts for under half, and the others remain unexplained. D and trimming come from the DNA, and the V and J calls and clone size come from that table. A total of about 120,000 clones appear in this sample, over 60% of them only once. Of the sample, 7.9% falls within the top ten clones.

The paper as a whole reports these results and caveats: How much clinical and demographic metadata was included differed by source and by participant, and the metadata was provided uncurated.

The junction shows trimming of 5 bases on V and 12 bases on J, and the gene matches do not reach 10 bases of it. The CDR3 covers 15 residues, taking in both the cysteine and the phenylalanine. Of all the DNA, just the CDR3 is kept, 45 bases in frame from base 1. CDR1 is given as MDHEN and CDR2 as SYDVKM, both from the germline V gene. Collaborating institutions collected whole blood in K2EDTA tubes following their own protocols. For TCRbeta analysis, collaborators shipped samples as frozen whole blood, isolated PBMCs, or DNA extracted from either of those sample types. The sequencing sample was made of peripheral blood. The sequence came from a human donor in a cohort sampled during active COVID-19. The V gene is TRBV28 and the J gene is TRBJ2-2; 12 nucleotides in the junction match TRBD1. The DNA is as follows: TGTGCCAGCAGTCCCAGCCCGGGACAGGGGGCGAAGCTGTTTTTT. The translation is CASSPSPGQGAKLFF. Supplemented by the reference TRBV28 and TRBJ2-2 proteins around the CDR3, the complete variable domain is DVKVTQSSRYLVKRTGEKVFLECVQDMDHENMFWYRQDPGLGLRLIYFSYDVKMKEKGDIPEGYSVSREKKERFSLILESASTNQTSMYLCASSPSPGQGAKLFFGEGSRLTVL.